These 27 T cell receptor beta chains originate from one sample sequenced in a study of radiotherapy plus CTLA-4 blockade in lung cancer. Generated by immunoSEQ multiplex PCR, the TCRdb table keeps only in-frame clones and is missing some. The table records some 92,000 clones, approximately 85% of them present only once. The sample in question was peripheral blood, obtained from a patient treated with radiotherapy plus ipilimumab. The receptor set was obtained from a human donor with non-small cell lung cancer who had a partial response to radiotherapy plus ipilimumab.

V is TRBV10-2 and J is TRBJ1-5; D unresolved. V lost 7 bases, J lost 7 bases, and 17 bases lay in between. The V gene's germline CDR1 is WSHSY and CDR2 SAAADI. This CDR3 spans 14 amino acids. CDR3 nucleotides: TGCGCCAGCAATTTTCGGCAGGTTGGACAGCCCCAGCATTTT. Its translation is CASNFRQVGQPQHF.

This chain joins TRBV28 and TRBJ1-1, with D possibly being TRBD1 (5 bases). The CDR3 totals 17 residues. Germline V CDR1 and CDR2: MDHEN, SYDVKM. V dropped 5 bases and J dropped 1 base, with 20 bases sitting between them. For the CDR3, the DNA is TGTGCCAGCAGTCTCCACCCGGGGGGTGGGAGGAACACTGAAGCTTTCTTT. Translated: CASSLHPGGGRNTEAFF.

The chain joins TRBV18 to TRBJ2-7, with TRBD1 matching 10 bases. Germline trimming cut 4 bases from V and 3 bases from J; bases unmatched to any gene: 0. This CDR3 has 13 amino acids. The V gene's germline CDR1 is KGHSH and CDR2 LQKENI. The CDR3 nucleotides read TGTGCCAGCTCACGGGACAGGGGCTACGAGCAGTACTTC. Amino acid sequence: CASSRDRGYEQYF.

CDR3 sequence (DNA): TGTGCCAGCAGCATCGGACAGGGGACCTACGAGCAGTACTTC. Protein: CASSIGQGTYEQYF. This chain connects TRBV5-8 to TRBJ2-7; the match to TRBD1 covers 9 bases. The CDR3 contains 14 residues. In germline, CDR1 is SGHTS, CDR2 YDEGEE. J lost 2 bases, V lost 4 bases, and 4 bases had no gene match.

This chain links TRBV2 with TRBJ1-2, with D possibly matching TRBD1 (5 bases). The CDR3 length is 13 residues. CDR1 SNHLY and CDR2 FYNNEI come from the germline V gene. The ends were cut back, 4 bases at V and 8 bases at J, with 14 bases in the middle. In DNA form, the CDR3 reads TGTGCCAGCAGTGTTAGGGGCGCCCAGGGCTACACCTTC. The encoded protein is CASSVRGAQGYTF.

The table lists this clone with a few counts. The chain combines TRBV5-1 with TRBJ2-1, with 7 bases fitting TRBD2. The V and J ends lost 2 bases and 6 bases, in that order; junction bases with no gene match: 5. Germline CDR1 is SGHRS and CDR2 is YFSETQ. This CDR3 has 14 amino acids. CDR3 DNA sequence: TGCGCCAGCAGCTTAGGACTAGAGGCCAATGAGCAGTTCTTC. It specifies CASSLGLEANEQFF.

This rearrangement joins TRBV5-1 to TRBJ2-7, with 7 bases aligning to TRBD1. The CDR3 totals 17 residues. V lost 6 bases to trimming and J lost 7 bases; unmatched junction nucleotides: 22. Looked up from germline, CDR1 is SGHRS and CDR2 is YFSETQ. As DNA, the CDR3 is TGCGCCAGCACCCTAGACGGGACAGCCTTACCCCCTAGGGAGCAGTACTTC. Amino acids: CASTLDGTALPPREQYF.

The chain couples TRBV7-3 to TRBJ2-3, with a possible D match to TRBD2 (5 bases). The CDR3 sequence is 14 residues long. Germline V gene data show CDR1 as SGHTA and CDR2 as FQGTGA. Trimming removed 5 bases from V and 4 bases from J, with 13 bases in between. CDR3 loop: CASSPSLMADTQYF. In DNA form, the CDR3 reads TGTGCCAGCAGCCCTAGCCTGATGGCAGATACGCAGTATTTT.

The chain links TRBV9 to TRBJ2-2; 7 nucleotides agree with TRBD1. With V trimmed by 3 bases and J by 3 bases, 14 bases remained unmatched. This CDR3 is 18 amino acids long. Germline CDR1 is SGDLS and CDR2 is YYNGEE. The CDR3 region has the DNA TGTGCCAGCAGCGCCTCGCCGGGACAGCCCTTGGACACCGGGGAGCTGTTTTTT. Its protein is CASSASPGQPLDTGELFF.

The chain recombines TRBV5-1 with TRBJ2-1; D might be TRBD2 (7 bases). V was pared by 10 bases and J by 5 bases, with 16 bases between. The CDR3 is 13 amino acids. CDR1 and CDR2 (germline): SGHRS, YFSETQ. CDR3 DNA: TGCGCCTCCAGGGGAGGGCAGAACAATGAGCAGTTCTTC. The encoded protein is CASRGGQNNEQFF.

The chain carries TRBV4-2 and TRBJ1-1; possibly TRBD1 for D (5 bases). CDR3 length equals 12 residues. V lost 6 bases to trimming and J lost 4 bases, with 9 bases between them. Germline V gene lookup returns CDR1 LGHNA and CDR2 YNFKEQ. The CDR3 bases are TGTGCCAGCAGAGGGGAAAGCACTGAAGCTTTCTTT. It encodes CASRGESTEAFF.

A single count supports this clone. This rearrangement joins TRBV9 to TRBJ2-7, with 7 bases aligning to TRBD1. The CDR3 is made up of 15 amino acids. Germline values: CDR1 SGDLS, CDR2 YYNGEE. J lost 0 bases, V lost 0 bases, and 3 bases had no gene match. This chain's CDR3 is CASSVGGTDSYEQYF. In DNA, the CDR3 is TGTGCCAGCAGCGTAGGAGGGACAGACTCCTACGAGCAGTACTTC.

The chain couples TRBV7-9 to TRBJ2-1; D not resolved. V was clipped by 3 bases and J by 8 bases, with 14 bases between them. From germline, CDR1 is SEHNR and CDR2 FQNEAQ (reference sequence). This CDR3 has 14 residues. The CDR3 loop reads CASSFSLNLDEQFF. The CDR3 DNA reads as TGTGCCAGCAGCTTTAGCCTAAATCTCGATGAGCAGTTCTTC.

The chain recombines TRBV19 with TRBJ2-7; D perhaps matches TRBD2 (6 bases). Per the germline V gene, CDR1 is LNHDA and CDR2 is SQIVND (reference sequence). This CDR3 is 14 amino acids long. V was pared by 9 bases and J by 3 bases, with 18 bases between. The CDR3 nucleotides read TGTGCCAGCTCCCCCGGGGGAGCCCTCTACGAGCAGTACTTC. As protein: CASSPGGALYEQYF.

The V and J genes are TRBV30 and TRBJ1-2; no firm D call. Per germline, CDR1 GTSNPN and CDR2 SVGIG (reference sequence). The ends were cut back, 0 bases at V and 2 bases at J, with 10 bases in the middle. The CDR3 extends over 14 amino acids. As DNA, the CDR3 is TGTGCCTGGAGTGTACAGTCTGGGAACTATGGCTACACCTTC. Residues: CAWSVQSGNYGYTF. Combining the CDR3 with reference TRBV30 and TRBJ1-2 gives the whole variable domain SQTIHQWPATLVQPVGSPLSLECTVEGTSNPNLYWYRQAAGRGLQLLFYSVGIGQISSEVPQNLSASRPQDRQFILSSKKLLLSDSGFYLCAWSVQSGNYGYTFGSGTRLTVV.

Concerning this clone: Other DNA variants within this sample encode the same CDR3. The chain couples TRBV11-2 to TRBJ1-1; D gene uncertain. CDR3 length: 13 residues. Trimming shortened V by 0 bases and J by 4 bases, and 6 bases separated the two germline ends. The germline CDR1 and CDR2 sequences are SGHAT and FQNNGV. For the CDR3, the DNA is TGTGCCAGCAGCTTAGAGCGGGGCACTGAAGCTTTCTTT. Its protein is CASSLERGTEAFF.

This sequence joins TRBV29-1 and TRBJ1-2; D is uncertain. The V end lost 1 base, the J end lost 5 bases, and 14 bases lay between the germline ends. Germline V lookup: CDR1 SQVTM, CDR2 ANQGSEA. CDR3 length equals 14 residues. The CDR3 is CSVEANGRVYGYTF. The CDR3, as DNA: TGCAGCGTTGAAGCAAACGGGAGGGTGTATGGCTACACCTTC.

V and J are TRBV30 and TRBJ2-5, with 10 bases aligning to TRBD2. The CDR3 spans 14 residues. Germline loops: CDR1 GTSNPN, CDR2 SVGIG (reference sequence). The ends lost 3 bases at V and 4 bases at J; junction bases unmatched: 5. The CDR3 loop reads CAWSDLAGVETQYF. In nucleotides, the CDR3 is TGTGCCTGGAGCGACCTAGCGGGAGTAGAGACCCAGTACTTC.

The chain links TRBV6-1 to TRBJ2-7, with 10 bases matching TRBD1. V dropped 5 bases and J dropped 1; count of bases not matched to a gene: 5. Germline CDR1 is MNHNS and CDR2 is SASEGT. The CDR3 loop spans 15 amino acids. In nucleotides, the CDR3 is TGTGCCAGCAGTTTGCCGGGACAGGGGTCCTACGAGCAGTACTTC. As protein: CASSLPGQGSYEQYF.

The gene calls are TRBV10-1 and TRBJ2-1; 7 positions agree with TRBD2. The length of the CDR3 is 14 residues. The germline CDR1 and CDR2 sequences are WNHNN and SYGVQD (reference sequence). The trim removed 3 bases at V and 7 bases at J, leaving 6 bases unmatched. CDR3 sequence: CASSESGTTNEQFF. The CDR3, as DNA: TGCGCCAGCAGTGAATCCGGGACTACGAATGAGCAGTTCTTC.

This rearrangement joins TRBV28 to TRBJ1-5; 9 nucleotides align to TRBD1. J lost 5 bases, V lost 8 bases, and 4 bases had no gene match. Germline lookup yields CDR1 MDHEN and CDR2 SYDVKM. The CDR3 sequence is 13 residues long. CDR3 amino acids: CASRDRVDQPQHF. CDR3 DNA: TGTGCCAGCCGGGACAGGGTCGATCAGCCCCAGCATTTT.

The J gene is TRBJ1-2, the V gene TRBV4-1; the D is unclear. Trimming pared 2 bases from V and 8 bases from J, leaving 18 bases between. This CDR3 contains 15 residues. The germline V gene has CDR1 MGHRA and CDR2 YSYEKL. DNA of the CDR3: TGCGCCAGCAGCCAACCTCGTGCCGAGGCGCGCGGCTACACCTTC. It yields the protein CASSQPRAEARGYTF.

V gene TRBV9 combines with J gene TRBJ2-2; D remains unclear. This CDR3 spans 17 amino acids. Germline-derived CDR1 and CDR2 are SGDLS and YYNGEE. V dropped 4 bases and J dropped 4 bases, with 20 bases sitting between them. The chain's CDR3 is CASSSSHGWPGTGELFF. The CDR3 nucleotides are TGTGCCAGCAGCTCCAGCCATGGTTGGCCGGGCACCGGGGAGCTGTTTTTT. Full variable domain (missing parts from reference TRBV9 and TRBJ2-2): DSGVTQTPKHLITATGQRVTLRCSPRSGDLSVYWYQQSLDQGLQFLIQYYNGEERAKGNILERFSAQQFPDLHSELNLSSLELGDSALYFCASSSSHGWPGTGELFFGEGSRLTVL.

This sequence joins TRBV6-4 and TRBJ1-1; 8 bases are a match to TRBD1. Trimming at V came to 6 bases and at J to 4 bases, leaving 7 bases not matched to a gene. CDR3 length: 14 amino acids. Germline lookup yields CDR1 MRHNA and CDR2 SNTAGT. CDR3 bases: TGTGCCAGCAGGCCCGACAGGGGTTCCACTGAAGCTTTCTTT. Residues: CASRPDRGSTEAFF.

This clone appeared a few times. The rearrangement links TRBV6-6 to TRBJ2-7; possible D gene TRBD2, 6 bases. V was clipped by 4 bases and J by 2 bases, with 15 bases between them. The CDR3 length is 15 residues. Germline CDR1 is MNHNY and CDR2 is SVGAGI (reference sequence). The CDR3 DNA follows: TGTGCCAGCAGTTCCTCGACTAGAGTGGCCTACGAGCAGTACTTC. Encoded protein: CASSSSTRVAYEQYF.

The rearrangement links TRBV12-5 to TRBJ2-3; 8 bases are shared with TRBD2. Trimming cost V 4 bases and J 2 bases; bases outside gene matches: 8. CDR1 and CDR2 from the germline V gene are LGHNT and FRNRAP. The CDR3 extends over 16 amino acids. In DNA form, the CDR3 reads TGTGCTAGTGGTTCTGGTAGCGGGATTTACACAGATACGCAGTATTTT. It specifies CASGSGSGIYTDTQYF.

V usage is TRBV30 and J usage is TRBJ2-7; 7 bases line up with TRBD1. CDR3 length: 18 amino acids. CDR1 is GTSNPN and CDR2 is SVGIG in the germline V gene (reference sequence). Trimming took 2 bases from V and 2 from J; bases not matched to a gene: 18. The CDR3 is CAWSPGTRGRLLPYEQYF. The CDR3 region has the DNA TGTGCCTGGAGTCCTGGGACAAGGGGGCGGCTCCTTCCCTACGAGCAGTACTTC.